The 18 T cell receptor beta chains below all came from one sample that was sequenced in a study of blood T cell repertoires in COVID-19. The protocol was immunoSEQ multiplex PCR, while the TCRdb copy is restricted to in-frame clones and leaves out a portion. The data show around 440,000 clones, around 89% seen once. The sample consisted of peripheral blood. The receptors were sampled from a woman aged 50 to 65 with COVID-19, enrolled during active disease.

This chain uses TRBV19 with TRBJ2-7, with TRBD1 identical over 10 bases. CDR1 and CDR2 (germline): LNHDA, SQIVND (reference sequence). J lost 2 bases, V lost 8 bases, and 3 bases had no gene match. This CDR3 has 13 residues. The CDR3: CASSDRGAYEQYF. The CDR3 bases are TGTGCCAGTTCGGACAGGGGGGCCTACGAGCAGTACTTC.

This chain connects TRBV25-1 to TRBJ1-1; 7 bases map to TRBD1. V lost 1 base to trimming and J lost 0 bases; unmatched junction nucleotides: 5. This CDR3 contains 16 residues. The germline gives CDR1 MGHDK, CDR2 SYGVNS. Written as DNA, the CDR3 is TGTGCCAGCAGTGAATTAGGGGGCAGGGTGAACACTGAAGCTTTCTTT. It translates to CASSELGGRVNTEAFF.

The rearrangement uses TRBV6-1 and TRBJ1-1; D uncertain. Germline loops: CDR1 MNHNS, CDR2 SASEGT. The CDR3 sequence is 14 residues long. Trimming pared 2 bases from V and 3 bases from J, leaving 10 bases between. In DNA form, the CDR3 reads TGTGCCAGCAGTGAAATCACGCGAGACACTGAAGCTTTCTTT. Its translation: CASSEITRDTEAFF.

V gene TRBV6-6 combines with J gene TRBJ1-2, with D tentatively TRBD1 (6 bases). The CDR3 is 14 residues long. Germline CDR1 and CDR2: MNHNY and SVGAGI (reference sequence). V was clipped by 2 bases and J by 9 bases, with 16 bases between them. CDR3 sequence: CASSYPNREDSYTF. CDR3 bases: TGTGCCAGCAGTTACCCGAACAGGGAAGATAGCTACACCTTC.

The V gene is TRBV7-8, the J gene TRBJ2-5, with 12 bases fitting TRBD2. J was trimmed by 5 bases and V by 7 bases; bases with no gene match: 8. This CDR3 contains 15 residues. CDR1 is SGHVS, CDR2 FQNEAQ, per germline. CDR3 region: CASTLRGTSGETQYF. The CDR3 region has the DNA TGTGCCAGCACCCTCAGAGGGACTAGCGGGGAGACCCAGTACTTC.

The chain joins TRBV4-1 to TRBJ1-4; 9 bases agree with TRBD1. V dropped 4 bases and J dropped 0; count of bases not matched to a gene: 3. The CDR3 has 16 amino acids. In germline, CDR1 is MGHRA, CDR2 YSYEKL. CDR3 nucleotides: TGCGCCAGCAGCCTGGGACAGGGCACAACTAATGAAAAACTGTTTTTT. It codes for CASSLGQGTTNEKLFF.

The J gene is TRBJ2-7, the V gene TRBV30; 7 nucleotides align to TRBD1. The germline CDR1 and CDR2 sequences are GTSNPN and SVGIG (reference sequence). The CDR3 length is 13 residues. The J segment lost 2 bases and the V segment lost 4 bases, leaving 5 bases of the junction unmatched. CDR3 coding DNA: TGTGCCTGGACTGACAGGGACCCCTACGAGCAGTACTTC. Translating gives CAWTDRDPYEQYF.

CDR3: CASSRGGVGYGYTF. The DNA for the CDR3 is TGTGCCAGCAGCCGGGGGGGAGTGGGCTATGGCTACACCTTC. The chain couples TRBV3-1 (or the pseudogene TRBV3-2) to TRBJ1-2, with D possibly TRBD1 on 5 matching bases. Germline CDR1 and CDR2: LGHDT and YNNKEL (reference sequence). The CDR3 covers 14 residues. V was trimmed by 4 bases and J by 4 bases, leaving 13 bases between them.

CDR3 in amino acids: CASSQGTGSSPLHF. CDR3 DNA sequence: TGCGCCAGCAGCCAAGGGACAGGGTCTTCACCCCTCCACTTT. This sequence joins TRBV4-1 and TRBJ1-6, with 8 nucleotides matching TRBD1. Germline V gene sequence: CDR1 MGHRA, CDR2 YSYEKL. This CDR3 has 14 amino acids. The ends lost 1 base at V and 9 bases at J; junction bases unmatched: 2.

The sample holds a few counts of this clone. The chain has TRBV4-1 and TRBJ1-5; D is unclear. V lost 4 bases to trimming and J lost 4 bases, with 11 bases between them. The germline CDR1 and CDR2 sequences are MGHRA and YSYEKL. CDR3 size: 14 residues. CDR3 nucleotides: TGCGCCAGCAGCCCCACTCCGGAGAATCAGCCCCAGCATTTT. Encoded protein: CASSPTPENQPQHF.

This clone was observed a single time. The CDR3 reads CASSIWAGDPETQYF. CDR3 in DNA: TGTGCCAGTAGTATATGGGCGGGGGATCCGGAGACCCAGTACTTC. This chain uses TRBV19 with TRBJ2-5; 7 bases are a match to TRBD2. The junction had 8 bases not matched to a gene; V was cut back by 2 bases and J by 5 bases. The germline V gene encodes CDR1 LNHDA and CDR2 SQIVND (reference sequence). This CDR3 comprises 15 residues. The variable domain in full, with the rest retrieved from reference TRBV19 and TRBJ2-5, is DGGITQSPKYLFRKEGQNVTLSCEQNLNHDAMYWYRQDPGQGLRLIYYSQIVNDFQKGDIAEGYSVSREKKESFPLTVTSAQKNPTAFYLCASSIWAGDPETQYFGPGTRLLVL.

This sequence joins TRBV7-9 and TRBJ2-5; 9 bases are a match to TRBD1. This CDR3 is built from 13 residues. Trimming at V came to 5 bases and at J to 5 bases, leaving 3 bases not matched to a gene. The germline gives CDR1 SEHNR, CDR2 FQNEAQ (reference sequence). This chain's CDR3 is CASSLQGAETQYF. The CDR3 nucleotides read TGTGCCAGCAGCCTACAGGGGGCCGAGACCCAGTACTTC.

This clone occurred a few times. J is TRBJ1-1 and V is TRBV19; possibly TRBD1 for D (6 bases). The ends were cut back, 3 bases at V and 1 base at J, with 15 bases in the middle. The CDR3 extends over 16 amino acids. CDR1 and CDR2 (germline): LNHDA, SQIVND (reference sequence). CDR3 sequence reads: CASSIPGDLTNTEAFF. Written as DNA, the CDR3 is TGTGCCAGTAGTATCCCAGGGGATTTAACGAACACTGAAGCTTTCTTT.

The CDR3 DNA reads as TGTGCCAGCACCATCTGGGGACAGGAACTTCAGCAGTACTTC. It is translated as CASTIWGQELQQYF. The V and J genes are TRBV5-6 and TRBJ2-7, with 8 positions matching TRBD1. The CDR3 is made up of 14 amino acids. After removal of 6 bases from V and 8 bases from J, the junction contained 13 bases not matched to a gene. In germline, CDR1 is SGHDT, CDR2 YYEEEE.

The J gene is TRBJ1-3, the V gene TRBV9, with D perhaps matching TRBD1 (6 bases). V lost 2 bases and J lost 4, with 16 bases in between. This CDR3 comprises 16 residues. CDR1 is SGDLS and CDR2 is YYNGEE in the germline V gene. CDR3 residues: CASSVGRGTMGNTIYF. The DNA for the CDR3 is TGTGCCAGCAGCGTTGGCAGGGGAACGATGGGAAACACCATATATTTT.

The rearrangement uses TRBV28 and TRBJ1-2, with TRBD1 matching over 8 bases. CDR3 length: 11 residues. The germline CDR1 and CDR2 sequences are MDHEN and SYDVKM. The DNA of the CDR3 is TGTGTGGCACAGGGGGACTATGGCTACACCTTC. It is translated as CVAQGDYGYTF.

This chain links TRBV27 with TRBJ1-4; 7 positions match TRBD1. Germline CDR1 MNHEY, CDR2 SMNVEV (reference sequence). This CDR3 is built from 14 residues. J gave up 7 bases and V 4 bases, and 6 bases lay outside the gene matches. CDR3 DNA: TGTGCCAGCAGTTCTAGGGGGCTGGGTGAAAAACTGTTTTTT. Amino acid sequence: CASSSRGLGEKLFF.

The CDR3 spells CASSQFDRGRNEQFF. The CDR3 DNA reads TGTGCCAGCAGCCAGTTCGACAGGGGGCGGAATGAGCAGTTCTTC. The rearrangement links TRBV14 to TRBJ2-1; 10 nucleotides line up with TRBD1. The CDR3 runs 15 residues. Germline-derived CDR1 and CDR2 are SGHDN and FVKESK. V dropped 3 bases and J dropped 7; count of bases not matched to a gene: 6.